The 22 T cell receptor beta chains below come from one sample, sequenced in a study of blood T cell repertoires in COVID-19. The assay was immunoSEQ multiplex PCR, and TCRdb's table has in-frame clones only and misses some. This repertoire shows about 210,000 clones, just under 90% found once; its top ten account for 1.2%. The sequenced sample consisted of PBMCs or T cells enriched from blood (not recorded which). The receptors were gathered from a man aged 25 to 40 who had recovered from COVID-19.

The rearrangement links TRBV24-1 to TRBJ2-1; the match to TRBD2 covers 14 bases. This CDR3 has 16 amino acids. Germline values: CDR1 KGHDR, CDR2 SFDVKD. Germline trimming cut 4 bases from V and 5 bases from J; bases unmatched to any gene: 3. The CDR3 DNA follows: TGTGCCACCAGTGACCCGGGACTAGCGGGAGACAATGAGCAGTTCTTC. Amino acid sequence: CATSDPGLAGDNEQFF.

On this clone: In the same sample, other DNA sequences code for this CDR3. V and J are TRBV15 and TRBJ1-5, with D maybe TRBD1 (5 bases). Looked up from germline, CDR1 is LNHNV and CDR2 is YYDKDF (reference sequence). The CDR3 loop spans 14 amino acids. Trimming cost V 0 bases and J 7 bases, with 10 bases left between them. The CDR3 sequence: CATSRDRVGQPQHF. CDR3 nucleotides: TGTGCCACCAGCAGAGACAGGGTCGGCCAGCCCCAGCATTTT.

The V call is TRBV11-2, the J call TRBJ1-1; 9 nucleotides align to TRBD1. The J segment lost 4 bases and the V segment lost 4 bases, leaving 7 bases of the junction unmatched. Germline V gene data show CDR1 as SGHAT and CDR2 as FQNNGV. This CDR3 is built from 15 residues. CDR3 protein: CASSSLQGAGTEAFF. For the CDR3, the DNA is TGTGCCAGCAGCTCCTTACAGGGGGCGGGCACTGAAGCTTTCTTT.

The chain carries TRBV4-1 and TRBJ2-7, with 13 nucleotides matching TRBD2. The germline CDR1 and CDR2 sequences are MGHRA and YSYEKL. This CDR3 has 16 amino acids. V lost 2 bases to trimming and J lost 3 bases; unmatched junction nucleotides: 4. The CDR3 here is CASSQSGTSGIYEQYF. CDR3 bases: TGCGCCAGCAGCCAATCCGGGACTAGCGGGATCTACGAGCAGTACTTC.

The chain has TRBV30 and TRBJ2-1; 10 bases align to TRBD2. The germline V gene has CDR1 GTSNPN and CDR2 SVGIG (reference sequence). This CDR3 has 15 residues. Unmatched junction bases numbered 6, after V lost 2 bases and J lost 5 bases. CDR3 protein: CAWSPRLAGNNEQFF. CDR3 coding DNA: TGTGCCTGGAGTCCCCGACTAGCGGGTAACAATGAGCAGTTCTTC.

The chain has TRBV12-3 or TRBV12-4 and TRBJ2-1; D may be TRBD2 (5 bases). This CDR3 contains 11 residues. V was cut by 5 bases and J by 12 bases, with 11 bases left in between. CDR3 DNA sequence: TGTGCCAGCAGTGCACTAGAAGTGCAGTTCTTC. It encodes CASSALEVQFF.

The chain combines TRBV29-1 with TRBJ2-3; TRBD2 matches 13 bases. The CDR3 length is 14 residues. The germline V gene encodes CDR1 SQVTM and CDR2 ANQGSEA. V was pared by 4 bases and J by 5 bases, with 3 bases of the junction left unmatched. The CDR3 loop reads CSVGRTSGRDTQYF. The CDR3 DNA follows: TGCAGCGTTGGGAGGACTAGCGGGAGAGATACGCAGTATTTT.

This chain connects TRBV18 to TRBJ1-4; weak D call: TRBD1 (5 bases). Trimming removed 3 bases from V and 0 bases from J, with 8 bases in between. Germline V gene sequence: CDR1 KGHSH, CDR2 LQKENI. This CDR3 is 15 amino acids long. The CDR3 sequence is CASSPPQATNEKLFF. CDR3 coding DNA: TGTGCCAGCTCACCCCCACAGGCAACTAATGAAAAACTGTTTTTT.

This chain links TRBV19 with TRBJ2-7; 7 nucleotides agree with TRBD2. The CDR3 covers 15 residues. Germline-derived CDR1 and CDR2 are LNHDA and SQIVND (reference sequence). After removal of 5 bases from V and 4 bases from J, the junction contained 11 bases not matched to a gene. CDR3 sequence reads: CASSPWGGSTYEQYF. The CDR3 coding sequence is TGTGCCAGTAGTCCCTGGGGGGGGTCTACTTACGAGCAGTACTTC.

CDR3 loop: CASSVGVGDYEQYF. The CDR3 DNA is TGTGCCAGCAGTGTGGGCGTGGGAGACTACGAGCAGTACTTC. The chain recombines TRBV2 with TRBJ2-7, with D perhaps TRBD2 (5 bases). V was pared by 4 bases and J by 3 bases, with 13 bases between. Germline V gene data show CDR1 as SNHLY and CDR2 as FYNNEI. This CDR3 contains 14 residues.

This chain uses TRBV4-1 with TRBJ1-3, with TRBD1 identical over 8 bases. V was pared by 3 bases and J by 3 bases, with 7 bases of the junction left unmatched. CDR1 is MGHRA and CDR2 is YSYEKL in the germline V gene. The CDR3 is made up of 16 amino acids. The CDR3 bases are TGCGCCAGCAGCCATCCGACAGGGGTGAGTGGAAACACCATATATTTT. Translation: CASSHPTGVSGNTIYF.

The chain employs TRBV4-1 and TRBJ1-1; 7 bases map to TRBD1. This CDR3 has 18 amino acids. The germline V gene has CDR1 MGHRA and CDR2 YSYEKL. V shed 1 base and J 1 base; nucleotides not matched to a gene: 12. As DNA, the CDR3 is TGCGCCAGCAGCCAAGGGAGGGACAGAGGCCGGAGGAACACTGAAGCTTTCTTT. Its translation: CASSQGRDRGRRNTEAFF.

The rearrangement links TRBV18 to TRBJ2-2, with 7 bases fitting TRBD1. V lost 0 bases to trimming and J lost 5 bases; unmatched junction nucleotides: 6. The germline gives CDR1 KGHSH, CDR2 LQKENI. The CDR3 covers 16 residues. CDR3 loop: CASSPPGQLFTGELFF. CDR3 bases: TGTGCCAGCTCACCACCGGGACAGCTTTTTACCGGGGAGCTGTTTTTT. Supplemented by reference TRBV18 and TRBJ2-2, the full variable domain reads NAGVMQNPRHLVRRRGQEARLRCSPMKGHSHVYWYRQLPEEGLKFMVYLQKENIIDESGMPKERFSAEFPKEGPSILRIQQVVRGDSAAYFCASSPPGQLFTGELFFGEGSRLTVL.

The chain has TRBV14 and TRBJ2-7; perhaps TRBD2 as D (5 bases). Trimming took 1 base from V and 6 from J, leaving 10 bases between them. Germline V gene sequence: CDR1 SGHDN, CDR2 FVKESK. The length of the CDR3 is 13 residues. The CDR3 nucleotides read TGTGCCAGCAGCCAAGTTCTCCTAGCCGAGCAGTACTTC. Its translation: CASSQVLLAEQYF. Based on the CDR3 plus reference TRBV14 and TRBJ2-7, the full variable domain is EAGVTQFPSHSVIEKGQTVTLRCDPISGHDNLYWYRRVMGKEIKFLLHFVKESKQDESGMPNNRFLAERTGGTYSTLKVQPAELEDSGVYFCASSQVLLAEQYFGPGTRLTVT.

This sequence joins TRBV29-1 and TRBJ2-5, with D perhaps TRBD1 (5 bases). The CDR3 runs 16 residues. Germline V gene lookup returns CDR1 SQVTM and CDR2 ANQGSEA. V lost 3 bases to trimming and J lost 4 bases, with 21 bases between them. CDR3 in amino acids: CSVDPPGMGKGETQYF. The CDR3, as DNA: TGCAGCGTTGACCCTCCAGGGATGGGAAAGGGAGAGACCCAGTACTTC.

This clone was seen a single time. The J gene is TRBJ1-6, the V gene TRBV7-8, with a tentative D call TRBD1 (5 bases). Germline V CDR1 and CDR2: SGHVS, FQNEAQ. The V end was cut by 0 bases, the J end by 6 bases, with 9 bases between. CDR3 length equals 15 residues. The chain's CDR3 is CASSLAGGVNSPLHF. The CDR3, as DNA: TGTGCCAGCAGCTTAGCGGGGGGTGTTAATTCACCCCTCCACTTT.

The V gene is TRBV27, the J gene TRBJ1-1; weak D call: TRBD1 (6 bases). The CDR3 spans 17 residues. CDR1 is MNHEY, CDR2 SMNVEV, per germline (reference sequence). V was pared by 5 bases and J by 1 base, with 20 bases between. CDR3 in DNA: TGTGCCAGCAGTCCGACCACCTTGACGACAGGGAACACTGAAGCTTTCTTT. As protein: CASSPTTLTTGNTEAFF.

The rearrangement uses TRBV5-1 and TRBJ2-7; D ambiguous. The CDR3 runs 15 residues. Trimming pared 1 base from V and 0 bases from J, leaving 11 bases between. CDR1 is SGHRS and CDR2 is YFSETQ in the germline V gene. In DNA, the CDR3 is TGCGCCAGCAGCTTGTTGGCAGGTAGCTCCTACGAGCAGTACTTC. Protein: CASSLLAGSSYEQYF. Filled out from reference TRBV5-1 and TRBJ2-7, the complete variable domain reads KAGVTQTPRYLIKTRGQQVTLSCSPISGHRSVSWYQQTPGQGLQFLFEYFSETQRNKGNFPGRFSGRQFSNSRSEMNVSTLELGDSALYLCASSLLAGSSYEQYFGPGTRLTVT.

The CDR3 DNA follows: TGTGCCAGCAGCTCGTACACGGGACTAGGAACCTACGAGCAGTACTTC. It is translated as CASSSYTGLGTYEQYF. The chain joins TRBV7-2 to TRBJ2-7; 8 positions match TRBD2. CDR1 SGHTA and CDR2 FQGNSA come from the germline V gene. The length of the CDR3 is 16 residues. Trimming at V came to 4 bases and at J to 2 bases, leaving 10 bases not matched to a gene.

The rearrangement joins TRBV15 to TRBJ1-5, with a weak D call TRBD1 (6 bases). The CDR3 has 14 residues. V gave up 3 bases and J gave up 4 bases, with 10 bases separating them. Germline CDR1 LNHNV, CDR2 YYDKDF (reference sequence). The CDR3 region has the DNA TGTGCCACCAGCAGGGGGACAATGAATCAGCCCCAGCATTTT. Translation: CATSRGTMNQPQHF. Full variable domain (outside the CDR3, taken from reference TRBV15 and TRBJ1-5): DAMVIQNPRYQVTQFGKPVTLSCSQTLNHNVMYWYQQKSSQAPKLLFHYYDKDFNNEADTPDNFQSRRPNTSFCFLDIRSPGLGDTAMYLCATSRGTMNQPQHFGDGTRLSIL.

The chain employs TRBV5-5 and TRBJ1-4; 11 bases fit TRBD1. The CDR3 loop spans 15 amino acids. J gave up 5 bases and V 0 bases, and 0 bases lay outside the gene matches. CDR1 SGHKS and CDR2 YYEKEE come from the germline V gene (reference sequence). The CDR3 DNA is TGTGCCAGCAGCTTGGGGGACAGGGGGAATGAAAAACTGTTTTTT. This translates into CASSLGDRGNEKLFF.

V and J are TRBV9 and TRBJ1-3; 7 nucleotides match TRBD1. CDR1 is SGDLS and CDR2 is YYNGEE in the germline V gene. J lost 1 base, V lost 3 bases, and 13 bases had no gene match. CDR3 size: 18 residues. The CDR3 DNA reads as TGTGCCAGCAGCGCACCGCAAAAACAGGGGACATCTGGAAACACCATATATTTT. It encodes CASSAPQKQGTSGNTIYF.